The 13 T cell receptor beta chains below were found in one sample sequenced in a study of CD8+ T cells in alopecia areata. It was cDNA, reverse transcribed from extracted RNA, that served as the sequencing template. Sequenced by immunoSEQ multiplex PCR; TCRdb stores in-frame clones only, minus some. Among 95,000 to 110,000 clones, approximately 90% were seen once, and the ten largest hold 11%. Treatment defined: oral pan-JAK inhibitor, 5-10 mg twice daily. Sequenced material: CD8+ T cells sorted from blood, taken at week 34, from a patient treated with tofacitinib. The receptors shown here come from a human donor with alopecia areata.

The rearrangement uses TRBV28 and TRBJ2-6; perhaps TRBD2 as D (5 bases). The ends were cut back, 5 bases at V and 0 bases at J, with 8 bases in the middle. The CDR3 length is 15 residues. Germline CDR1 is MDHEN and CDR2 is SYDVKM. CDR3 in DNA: TGTGCCAGCAGTCAAGAGGGCTCTGGGGCCAACGTCCTGACTTTC. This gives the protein CASSQEGSGANVLTF.

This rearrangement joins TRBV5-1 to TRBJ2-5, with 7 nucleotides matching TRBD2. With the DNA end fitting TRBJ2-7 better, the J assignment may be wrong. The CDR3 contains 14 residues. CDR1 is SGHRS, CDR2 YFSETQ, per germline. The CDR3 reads CASSLVGDYYEQYF. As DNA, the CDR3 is TGCGCCAGCAGCTTAGTTGGGGACTACTACGAGCAGTACTTC.

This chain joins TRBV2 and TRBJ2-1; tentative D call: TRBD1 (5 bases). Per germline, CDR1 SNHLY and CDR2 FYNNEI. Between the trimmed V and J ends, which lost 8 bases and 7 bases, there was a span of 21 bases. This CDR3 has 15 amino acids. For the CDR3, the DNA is TGTGCCAGCGAAACTCCAGGGTTTAGAGAGAATGAGCAGTTCTTC. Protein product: CASETPGFRENEQFF.

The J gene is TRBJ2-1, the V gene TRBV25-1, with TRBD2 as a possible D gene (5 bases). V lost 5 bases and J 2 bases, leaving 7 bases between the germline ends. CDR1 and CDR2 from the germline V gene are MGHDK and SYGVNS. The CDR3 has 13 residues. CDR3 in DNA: TGTGCCAGCAGTATCGGGGCCTACAATGAGCAGTTCTTC. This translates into CASSIGAYNEQFF.

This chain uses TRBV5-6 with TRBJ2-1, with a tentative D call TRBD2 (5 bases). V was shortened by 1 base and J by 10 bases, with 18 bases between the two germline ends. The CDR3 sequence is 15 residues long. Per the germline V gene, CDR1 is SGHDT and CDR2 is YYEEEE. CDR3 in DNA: TGTGCCAGCAGCTTGAGTATGGGCGGGCGACCCGAGCAGTTCTTC. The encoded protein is CASSLSMGGRPEQFF. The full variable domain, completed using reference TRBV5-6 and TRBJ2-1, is DAGVTQSPTHLIKTRGQQVTLRCSPKSGHDTVSWYQQALGQGPQFIFQYYEEEERQRGNFPDRFSGHQFPNYSSELNVNALLLGDSALYLCASSLSMGGRPEQFFGPGTRLTVL.

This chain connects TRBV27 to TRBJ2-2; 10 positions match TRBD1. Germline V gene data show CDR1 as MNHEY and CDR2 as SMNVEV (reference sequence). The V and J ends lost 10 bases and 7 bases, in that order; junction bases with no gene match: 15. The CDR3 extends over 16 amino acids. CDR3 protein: CATRMQGTGEFGELFF. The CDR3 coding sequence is TGTGCCACCCGAATGCAAGGGACAGGGGAGTTCGGGGAGCTGTTTTTT.

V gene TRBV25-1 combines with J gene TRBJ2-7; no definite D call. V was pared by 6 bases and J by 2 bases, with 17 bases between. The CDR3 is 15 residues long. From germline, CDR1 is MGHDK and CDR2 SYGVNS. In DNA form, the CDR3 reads TGTGCCAGCAGCACCACAGATCCTTTTCCCTACGAGCAGTACTTC. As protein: CASSTTDPFPYEQYF.

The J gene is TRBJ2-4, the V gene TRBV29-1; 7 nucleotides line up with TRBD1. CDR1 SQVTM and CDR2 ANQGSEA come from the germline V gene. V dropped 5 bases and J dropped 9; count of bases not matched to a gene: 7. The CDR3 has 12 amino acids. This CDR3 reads CSVQTGLSIQYF. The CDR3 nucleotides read TGCAGCGTTCAGACAGGGCTGAGCATTCAGTACTTC.

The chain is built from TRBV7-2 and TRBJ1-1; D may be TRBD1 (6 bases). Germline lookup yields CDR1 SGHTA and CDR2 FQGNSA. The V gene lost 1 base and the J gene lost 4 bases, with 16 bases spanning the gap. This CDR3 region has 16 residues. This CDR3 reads CASSLDYRGAGTEAFF. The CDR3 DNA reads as TGTGCCAGCAGCTTAGATTATAGGGGGGCAGGCACTGAAGCTTTCTTT.

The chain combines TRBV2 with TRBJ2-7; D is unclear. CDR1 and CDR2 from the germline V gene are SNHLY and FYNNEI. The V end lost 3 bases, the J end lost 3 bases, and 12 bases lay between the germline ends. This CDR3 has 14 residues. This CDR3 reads CASSDWNQIYEQYF. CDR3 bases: TGTGCCAGCAGTGATTGGAACCAAATCTACGAGCAGTACTTC. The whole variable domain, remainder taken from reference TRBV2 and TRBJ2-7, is EPEVTQTPSHQVTQMGQEVILRCVPISNHLYFYWYRQILGQKVEFLVSFYNNEISEKSEIFDDQFSVERPDGSNFTLKIRSTKLEDSAMYFCASSDWNQIYEQYFGPGTRLTVT.

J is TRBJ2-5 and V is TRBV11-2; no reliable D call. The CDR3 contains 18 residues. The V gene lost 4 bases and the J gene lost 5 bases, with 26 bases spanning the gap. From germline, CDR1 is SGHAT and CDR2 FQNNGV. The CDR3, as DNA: TGTGCCAGCAGCTCGCCACCCGGGTCACCGGCAGGTTCGGAGACCCAGTACTTC. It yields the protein CASSSPPGSPAGSETQYF.

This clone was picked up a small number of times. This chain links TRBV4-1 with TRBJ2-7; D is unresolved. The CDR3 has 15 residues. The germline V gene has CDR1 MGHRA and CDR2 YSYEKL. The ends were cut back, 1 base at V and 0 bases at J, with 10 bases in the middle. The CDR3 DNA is TGCGCCAGCAGCCAAGTGTTTGGGGACTCCTACGAGCAGTACTTC. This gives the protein CASSQVFGDSYEQYF.

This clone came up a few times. CDR3 DNA: TGCAGCGTTGAATTCAGGGCCGGGGAGCTGTTTTTT. This encodes CSVEFRAGELFF. The rearrangement links TRBV29-1 to TRBJ2-2, with a weak D call TRBD1 (5 bases). Trimming cost V 2 bases and J 6 bases, with 7 bases left between them. Germline V gene sequence: CDR1 SQVTM, CDR2 ANQGSEA. This CDR3 has 12 amino acids.